The rows below give T cell receptor beta chains drawn from one sample of a study of blood T cell repertoires in COVID-19. Assay: immunoSEQ multiplex PCR; the TCRdb copy retains only in-frame clones and omits some. In the table there are some 54,000 clones, about four fifths of which are singletons. The sample comprised peripheral blood. The source of these receptors is a man aged 65 to 85 with active COVID-19. CDR3s include the opening cysteine and the closing phenylalanine or tryptophan. D genes are given only for firm matches.

V gene	J gene	D gene	CDR3 DNA	CDR3 protein
TRBV4-2	TRBJ2-7	TRBD2	TGTGCCAGCAGCCAAGATGGACCTGGACTAGCGGGGGGGTTGACCTACGAGCAGTACTTC	CASSQDGPGLAGGLTYEQYF
TRBV19	TRBJ2-7	-	TGTGCCAGTAGTATGGGGGGATACTACGAGCAGTACTTC	CASSMGGYYEQYF
TRBV7-2	TRBJ2-4	TRBD2	TGTGCCAGCAGCTTCTCCCCTAGTAGCGGGGGCATAAACATTCAGTACTTC	CASSFSPSSGGINIQYF
TRBV5-1	TRBJ2-7	TRBD1	TGCGCCAGCAGCCCAGGGACAGCCTACGAGCAGTACTTC	CASSPGTAYEQYF
TRBV5-3	TRBJ2-1	-	TGTGCCAGAAGCCCGTCGGTGGGAGCCTACAATGAGCAGTTCTTC	CARSPSVGAYNEQFF
TRBV18	TRBJ1-1	-	TGTGCCAGCTTGATCTCTTCGGTCCCTAACACTGAAGCTTTCTTT	CASLISSVPNTEAFF
TRBV6-5	TRBJ1-2	-	TGTGCCAGCAGTTACTCGGCAGGGCAAAGGGACTATGGCTACACCTTC	CASSYSAGQRDYGYTF
TRBV7-2	TRBJ2-6	-	TGTGCCAGCAGGACAAGCTCTGGGGCCAACGTCCTGACTTTC	CASRTSSGANVLTF
TRBV6-6	TRBJ1-5	-	TGTGCCAGCAGCGGAGACGGTGGAGGTCGGGAGCCCCAGCATTTT	CASSGDGGGREPQHF
TRBV3-1/TRBV3-2	TRBJ2-3	TRBD2	TGTGCCAGCAGCCCCGGGGGGGCCGTGGCAGATACGCAGTATTTT	CASSPGGAVADTQYF
TRBV7-2	TRBJ2-7	-	TGTGCCAGCAGCGTCCAGGGGAGTGGAGGCGAGCAGTACTTC	CASSVQGSGGEQYF
TRBV5-6	TRBJ2-5	TRBD1	TGTGCCAGCAGTTCTGACAGGGGGGAGACCCAGTACTTC	CASSSDRGETQYF
TRBV3-1/TRBV3-2	TRBJ2-2	-	TGTGCCAGCAGCCAAACTCTGAACACCGGGGAGCTGTTTTTT	CASSQTLNTGELFF
TRBV2	TRBJ1-6	-	TGTGCCAGCAGGCCCGGTCAATCCTATAATTCACCCCTCCACTTT	CASRPGQSYNSPLHF
TRBV7-9	TRBJ1-5	TRBD1	TGTGCCAGCAGTAGACAGGGGCCTCAGCCCCAGCATTTT	CASSRQGPQPQHF
TRBV9	TRBJ2-7	-	TGTGCCAGCAGCCCCCAGGCCGGCTCCTACGAGCAGTACTTC	CASSPQAGSYEQYF
TRBV4-1	TRBJ1-5	TRBD1	TGCGCCAGCAGCCAAGAAGGACAGGGATTGCAGCCCCAGCATTTT	CASSQEGQGLQPQHF